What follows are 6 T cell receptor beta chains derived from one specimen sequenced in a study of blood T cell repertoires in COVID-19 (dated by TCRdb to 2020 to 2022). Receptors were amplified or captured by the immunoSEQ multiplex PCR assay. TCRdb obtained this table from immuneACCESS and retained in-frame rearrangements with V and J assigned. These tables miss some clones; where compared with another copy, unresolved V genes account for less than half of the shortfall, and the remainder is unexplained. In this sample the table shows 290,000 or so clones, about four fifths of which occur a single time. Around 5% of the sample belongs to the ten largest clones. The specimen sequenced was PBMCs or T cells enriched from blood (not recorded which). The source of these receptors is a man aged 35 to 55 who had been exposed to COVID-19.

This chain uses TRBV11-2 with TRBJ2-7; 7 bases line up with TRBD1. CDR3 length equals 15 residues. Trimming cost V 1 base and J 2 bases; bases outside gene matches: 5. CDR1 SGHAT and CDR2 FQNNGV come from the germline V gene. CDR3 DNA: TGTGCCAGCAGCTTAGTGTCGGGGACAGCCTACGAGCAGTACTTC. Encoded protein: CASSLVSGTAYEQYF.

The CDR3 DNA follows: TGTGCCTGGAGGGTCAGAACCTACAATGAGCAGTTCTTC. Translating gives CAWRVRTYNEQFF. J is TRBJ2-1 and V is TRBV30, with D uncertain. The CDR3 consists of 13 residues. CDR1 is GTSNPN and CDR2 is SVGIG in the germline V gene (reference sequence). V was trimmed by 3 bases and J by 2 bases, leaving 8 bases between them.

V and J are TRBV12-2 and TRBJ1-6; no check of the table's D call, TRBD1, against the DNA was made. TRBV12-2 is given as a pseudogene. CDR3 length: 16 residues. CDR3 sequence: CASRFHQWGRNSPLHF. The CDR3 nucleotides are TGTGCAAGTCGCTTCCACCAATGGGGCCGGAATTCACCCCTCCACTTT.

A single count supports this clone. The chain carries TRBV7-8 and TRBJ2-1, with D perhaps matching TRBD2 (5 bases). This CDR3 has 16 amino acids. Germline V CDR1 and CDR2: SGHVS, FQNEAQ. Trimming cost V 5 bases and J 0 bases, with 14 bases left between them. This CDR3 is CASSPRTGNSYNEQFF. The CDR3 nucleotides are TGTGCCAGCAGCCCTCGGACGGGGAACTCCTACAATGAGCAGTTCTTC.

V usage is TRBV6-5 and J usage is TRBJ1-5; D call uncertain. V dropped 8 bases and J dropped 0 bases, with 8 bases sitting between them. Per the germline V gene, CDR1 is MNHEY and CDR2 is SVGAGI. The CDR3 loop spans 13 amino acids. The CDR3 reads CASGPVSNQPQHF. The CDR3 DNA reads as TGTGCCAGCGGGCCGGTTAGCAATCAGCCCCAGCATTTT.

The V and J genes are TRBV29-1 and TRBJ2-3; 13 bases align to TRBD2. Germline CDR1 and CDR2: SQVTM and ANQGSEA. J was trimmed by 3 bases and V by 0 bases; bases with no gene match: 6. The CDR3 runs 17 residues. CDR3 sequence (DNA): TGCAGCGTTGAAGATACCGGACTAGCGGGAGTAACAGATACGCAGTATTTT. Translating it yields CSVEDTGLAGVTDTQYF.